A selection of T cell receptor beta chains follows, all from one sample in a study of T-cell memory formation after mild COVID-19. TCRdb re-called the 5' RACE reads through MiXCR, storing one row per CDR3 protein. Here the sample spans 280,000 or so distinct CDR3 sequences, roughly 18% being singletons. Sequenced input: PBMCs or a T cell subset sorted from them (not recorded which). The receptors stem from a man younger than 30 who had mild COVID-19 (a few samples of this study predate the infection). Cell type and time point are not known. The CDR3 runs from the conserved cysteine through the conserved F or W. Fields, in order: J gene, D gene, clone size, V gene, CDR3 DNA, CDR3 protein. A D gene is named only where the DNA matches it firmly. Some rows have no size entry. The others give once, few or many, or a class for an expanded clone.

>TRBJ2-1|-|few|TRBV2
TGTGCCAGCAGTCGGACCGGGGTTGGGCATGAGCAGTTCTTC
CASSRTGVGHEQFF
>TRBJ1-2|TRBD1|-|TRBV29-1
TGCAGCGTTGGCGCAGGGGGCCAAGACTATGGCTACACCTTC
CSVGAGGQDYGYTF
>TRBJ2-7|-|-|TRBV27
TGTGCCAGCAGTTTACACAGGGACTACGAGCAGTACTTC
CASSLHRDYEQYF
>TRBJ1-1|-|-|TRBV7-2
TGTGCCAGCAGCTTTACAGGCCAAACTGAAGCTTTCTTT
CASSFTGQTEAFF
>TRBJ1-4|TRBD1|-|TRBV5-1
TGCGCCAGCAGCTGGGGGGACAGGGCAGAAAAACTGTTTTTT
CASSWGDRAEKLFF
>TRBJ2-7|TRBD1|-|TRBV29-1
TGCAGCGTTCAGCCACAGGGGAAGCTCGGGGAGTACTTC
CSVQPQGKLGEYF
>TRBJ2-2|-|-|TRBV5-4
TGTGCCAGCACCGACCTCGGGGGCCATAACACCGGGGAGCTGTTTTTT
CASTDLGGHNTGELFF
>TRBJ2-3|TRBD2|few|TRBV9
TGTGCCAGCAGCGTAGGGACTAGCGGGGGGGCAGATACGCAGTATTTT
CASSVGTSGGADTQYF
>TRBJ2-5|TRBD2|few|TRBV7-2
TGTGCCAGCAGCCCTAGAGCGGGGGGACAAGAGACCCAGTACTTC
CASSPRAGGQETQYF
>TRBJ1-1|-|once|TRBV6-6
TGTGCCAGCAGACGGACGGACCCAGAAGCTTTCTTT
CASRRTDPEAFF